This T cell receptor beta chain was recorded in a study of shared clonotypes between healthy human individuals. Measured with immunoSEQ multiplex PCR; TCRdb has only the in-frame clones, and not every one. The table has over 2,000,000 clones, roughly 95% seen once. A note on this clone: The sample carries other DNA sequences with the same CDR3.

Cells designated naive CD8 were CD45RO-negative and were positively selected for CCR7, with terminally differentiated effector memory CD45RA+ cells excluded. Germline CDR1 is SGDLS and CDR2 is YYNGEE. The CDR3 totals 12 residues. Trimming took 0 bases from V and 5 from J, leaving 5 bases between them. This clonotype was obtained from a man aged 18 to 29 in good health. Some clones in this sample may be carry-over from other donors' samples. Sequencing used naive CD8+ T cells from PBMCs. V and J are TRBV9 and TRBJ2-5; D might be TRBD1 or TRBD2, each matching 5 bases. DNA for the CDR3: TGTGCCAGCAGCGTAGGGGGGGAGACCCAGTACTTC. Translation gives CASSVGGETQYF.